This entry lists 19 T cell receptor beta chains sequenced from one sample in a study of blood T cell repertoires in COVID-19. Some clones are missing from TCRdb's copy, which holds only in-frame ones; the method was immunoSEQ multiplex PCR. The sample contains roughly 110,000 clones, more than 70% of which appear only once. Sequencing was performed on peripheral blood. The receptors come from a human donor in a cohort sampled during active COVID-19.

This clone occurred a few times. The rearrangement joins TRBV5-1 to TRBJ2-7; D uncertain. The CDR3 loop spans 15 amino acids. The V gene's germline CDR1 is SGHRS and CDR2 YFSETQ. Trimming removed 0 bases from V and 3 bases from J, with 13 bases in between. CDR3 in DNA: TGCGCCAGCAGCTTGGTCAATGGCCCCAACTACGAGCAGTACTTC. Translating it yields CASSLVNGPNYEQYF.

The V call is TRBV11-2, the J call TRBJ2-1; TRBD1 is a possible D gene (6 bases). V was clipped by 5 bases and J by 4 bases, with 18 bases between them. The CDR3 is made up of 16 amino acids. Per germline, CDR1 SGHAT and CDR2 FQNNGV. In nucleotides, the CDR3 is TGTGCCAGCAGCACCTCCGGGACAAACGATTACAATGAGCAGTTCTTC. This encodes CASSTSGTNDYNEQFF.

The J gene is TRBJ1-2, the V gene TRBV19, with D maybe TRBD1 (6 bases). Germline CDR1 reads LNHDA; CDR2 reads SQIVND (reference sequence). This CDR3 contains 15 residues. Trimming pared 6 bases from V and 4 bases from J, leaving 18 bases between. The DNA of the CDR3 is TGTGCCAGTAGGACAGGTCGTCAGGTTCCCTATGGCTACACCTTC. Its protein is CASRTGRQVPYGYTF. Variable domain in full (rest from reference TRBV19 and TRBJ1-2): DGGITQSPKYLFRKEGQNVTLSCEQNLNHDAMYWYRQDPGQGLRLIYYSQIVNDFQKGDIAEGYSVSREKKESFPLTVTSAQKNPTAFYLCASRTGRQVPYGYTFGSGTRLTVV.

The CDR3, as DNA: TGTGCCAGCAGCCCCACGAACACCGGGGAGCTGTTTTTT. Amino acids: CASSPTNTGELFF. The chain joins TRBV6-5 to TRBJ2-2; D is unresolved. The CDR3 extends over 13 amino acids. CDR1 MNHEY and CDR2 SVGAGI come from the germline V gene. V was cut by 6 bases and J by 0 bases, with 5 bases left in between.

CDR3 bases: TGTGCCAGCAATAACGCCAGGGGCACCGGGGAGCTGTTTTTT. Its translation: CASNNARGTGELFF. The gene calls are TRBV6-5 and TRBJ2-2; a possible D gene is TRBD1 (6 bases). The CDR3 extends over 14 amino acids. V was pared by 7 bases and J by 4 bases, with 13 bases between. Germline values: CDR1 MNHEY, CDR2 SVGAGI.

The DNA for the CDR3 is TGTGCCAGCAGTGAAGAGGCGGGGACTGGGGCCAACGTCCTGACTTTC. As protein: CASSEEAGTGANVLTF. V gene TRBV2 combines with J gene TRBJ2-6, with D perhaps TRBD2 (6 bases). Trimming removed 1 base from V and 2 bases from J, with 9 bases in between. Germline V CDR1 and CDR2: SNHLY, FYNNEI. The length of the CDR3 is 16 residues.

The genes are TRBV6-5 and TRBJ2-7, with 11 bases aligning to TRBD1. Germline values: CDR1 MNHEY, CDR2 SVGAGI. Trimming cost V 7 bases and J 7 bases; bases outside gene matches: 9. The CDR3 runs to 14 residues. The CDR3: CASKKDRGRREQYV. CDR3 DNA sequence: TGTGCCAGCAAGAAGGACAGGGGGCGTCGGGAGCAGTACGTC.

The J gene is TRBJ1-6, the V gene TRBV29-1; 9 bases map to TRBD1. The CDR3 runs 13 residues. Per germline, CDR1 SQVTM and CDR2 ANQGSEA. V dropped 7 bases and J dropped 6; count of bases not matched to a gene: 4. CDR3 sequence (DNA): TGCAGCGCTACGACAGGGGGTAATTCACCCCTCCACTTT. Its translation is CSATTGGNSPLHF.

The chain uses TRBV11-1 and TRBJ1-2; D uncertain. Trimming took 5 bases from V and 4 from J, leaving 8 bases between them. The CDR3 loop spans 12 amino acids. Germline CDR1 reads SGHAT; CDR2 reads FQDESV (reference sequence). The CDR3 here is CASSETGYGYTF. The CDR3 region has the DNA TGTGCCAGCAGCGAAACGGGCTATGGCTACACCTTC.

The V call is TRBV6-2 or TRBV6-3, the J call TRBJ1-2; 8 bases align to TRBD1. Germline V lookup: CDR1 MNHEY, CDR2 SVGEGT. After removal of 6 bases from V and 3 bases from J, the junction contained 6 bases not matched to a gene. The CDR3 contains 14 residues. CDR3 nucleotide sequence: TGTGCCAGCAGCCTATGGGGACAGGACTATGGCTACACCTTC. Translated: CASSLWGQDYGYTF.

This clone showed up just once. The genes are TRBV4-2 and TRBJ1-6, with TRBD1 matching 8 bases. The CDR3 is 15 amino acids. V was pared by 1 base and J by 9 bases, with 5 bases of the junction left unmatched. CDR1 and CDR2 (germline): LGHNA, YNFKEQ. CDR3 DNA: TGTGCCAGCAGCCAAGTGGACAGGGTGGGTTCACCCCTCCACTTT. As protein: CASSQVDRVGSPLHF.

V is TRBV27 and J is TRBJ2-1; 14 nucleotides match TRBD2. Germline lookup yields CDR1 MNHEY and CDR2 SMNVEV (reference sequence). CDR3 length: 18 amino acids. V was clipped by 5 bases and J by 4 bases; unmatched bases: 10. The CDR3 coding sequence is TGTGCCAGCAGTCCGGGACTAGCGGGGGTCCACCGTTACAATGAGCAGTTCTTC. Encoded protein: CASSPGLAGVHRYNEQFF.

The chain links TRBV5-6 to TRBJ2-2; D is uncertain. Deletions cut 1 base from V and 8 bases from J, with 12 bases between. Germline V gene data show CDR1 as SGHDT and CDR2 as YYEEEE. There are 14 residues in the CDR3. The CDR3 nucleotides read TGTGCCAGCAGCTTGCCCGCGGCACCTGGGGAGCTGTTTTTT. This translates into CASSLPAAPGELFF.

J is TRBJ1-2 and V is TRBV6-5; 7 positions agree with TRBD1. Trimming at V came to 5 bases and at J to 4 bases, leaving 4 bases not matched to a gene. The CDR3 is 13 amino acids. Germline V gene lookup returns CDR1 MNHEY and CDR2 SVGAGI. CDR3: CASSNRGPYGYTF. CDR3 coding DNA: TGTGCCAGCAGTAACAGGGGACCCTATGGCTACACCTTC.

The rearrangement uses TRBV3-1 (or the pseudogene TRBV3-2) and TRBJ1-1; no definite D call. V lost 1 base and J 7 bases, leaving 10 bases between the germline ends. The CDR3 contains 13 residues. The germline V gene has CDR1 LGHDT and CDR2 YNNKEL (reference sequence). CDR3 region: CASSQATGIEAFF. The CDR3 bases are TGTGCCAGCAGCCAAGCCACTGGTATTGAAGCTTTCTTT.

The chain links TRBV7-3 to TRBJ2-2; no reliable D call. Looked up from germline, CDR1 is SGHTA and CDR2 is FQGTGA. The CDR3 runs 14 residues. With 5 bases removed from V and 6 bases from J, the gap between germline ends came to 13 bases. The CDR3 nucleotides are TGTGCCAGCAGCCCCCGAAAAACATCCGGGGAGCTGTTTTTT. Its protein is CASSPRKTSGELFF.

This sequence joins TRBV2 and TRBJ1-5; D call uncertain. The CDR3 sequence is 16 residues long. CDR1 SNHLY and CDR2 FYNNEI come from the germline V gene. The V end lost 0 bases, the J end lost 2 bases, and 11 bases lay between the germline ends. CDR3 amino acids: CASSEAPLGGNQPQHF. The CDR3 nucleotides read TGTGCCAGCAGTGAAGCGCCCCTCGGGGGCAATCAGCCCCAGCATTTT.

V gene TRBV6-6 combines with J gene TRBJ1-5; D remains unclear. The CDR3 is 15 residues long. Germline V CDR1 and CDR2: MNHNY, SVGAGI (reference sequence). The ends were cut back, 2 bases at V and 4 bases at J, with 12 bases in the middle. CDR3 sequence reads: CASSYREGINQPQHF. As DNA, the CDR3 is TGTGCCAGCAGTTACAGGGAGGGCATAAATCAGCCCCAGCATTTT.

The chain's CDR3 is CASSLSIDSLRYEQYF. CDR3 DNA: TGTGCCAGCAGCTTATCTATTGATAGCCTGAGGTACGAGCAGTACTTC. The chain is built from TRBV7-2 and TRBJ2-7; no definite D call. The V end lost 2 bases, the J end lost 4 bases, and 18 bases lay between the germline ends. Germline V lookup: CDR1 SGHTA, CDR2 FQGNSA. The CDR3 has 16 residues.